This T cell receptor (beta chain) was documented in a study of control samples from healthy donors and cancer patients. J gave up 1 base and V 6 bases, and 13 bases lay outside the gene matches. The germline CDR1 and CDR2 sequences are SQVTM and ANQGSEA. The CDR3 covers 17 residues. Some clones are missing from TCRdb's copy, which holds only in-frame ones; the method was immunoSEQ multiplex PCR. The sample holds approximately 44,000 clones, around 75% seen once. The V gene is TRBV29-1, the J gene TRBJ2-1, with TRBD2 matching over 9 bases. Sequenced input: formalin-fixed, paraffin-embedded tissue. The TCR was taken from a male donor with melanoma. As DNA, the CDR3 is TGCAGCGTCGACTCCTGGGGGGCGGGAGGGTCCTACAATGAGCAGTTCTTC. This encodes CSVDSWGAGGSYNEQFF.